The 14 T cell receptor beta chains presented below share a single source sample, sequenced in a study of blood T cell repertoires in COVID-19. Sequencing was performed with immunoSEQ multiplex PCR; in TCRdb, only in-frame clones are kept and a portion is missing. The sample holds some 150,000 clones, 60% to 85% seen once. The sample was peripheral blood. Receptors originate from a man of 80 years or more with acute or convalescent COVID-19.

The chain joins TRBV20-1 to TRBJ1-1, with D perhaps matching TRBD1 (5 bases). Germline CDR1 DFQATT, CDR2 SNEGSKA (reference sequence). Trimming left V 3 bases short and J 2 bases short, with 10 bases between. The CDR3 spans 13 residues. CDR3 amino acids: CSASRGINTEAFF. The CDR3, as DNA: TGCAGTGCTAGTCGGGGGATAAACACTGAAGCTTTCTTT.

The chain is built from TRBV9 and TRBJ1-1, with D unresolved. Germline V CDR1 and CDR2: SGDLS, YYNGEE. The CDR3 loop spans 14 amino acids. V dropped 2 bases and J dropped 0 bases, with 8 bases sitting between them. In DNA form, the CDR3 reads TGTGCCAGCAGCGTTGTGGGCCTGAACACTGAAGCTTTCTTT. It codes for CASSVVGLNTEAFF.

The chain has TRBV6-5 and TRBJ2-5; D remains ambiguous. The length of the CDR3 is 13 residues. Deletions cut 0 bases from V and 7 bases from J, with 9 bases between. CDR1 and CDR2 from the germline V gene are MNHEY and SVGAGI. CDR3 sequence reads: CASSYSLSGTQYF. CDR3 in DNA: TGTGCCAGCAGTTACTCACTGTCCGGGACCCAGTACTTC.

The gene calls are TRBV6-4 and TRBJ1-1; tentative D call: TRBD1 (5 bases). The CDR3 is 15 residues long. Germline loops: CDR1 MRHNA, CDR2 SNTAGT. With 2 bases removed from V and 2 bases from J, the gap between germline ends came to 12 bases. The CDR3: CASSDRATGNTEAFF. DNA for the CDR3: TGTGCCAGCAGTGACCGGGCTACAGGAAACACTGAAGCTTTCTTT.

J is TRBJ2-5 and V is TRBV5-1; 7 bases are a match to TRBD1. CDR1 SGHRS and CDR2 YFSETQ come from the germline V gene. This CDR3 is built from 14 residues. Germline trimming cut 4 bases from V and 1 base from J; bases unmatched to any gene: 4. CDR3 nucleotides: TGCGCCAGCAGCCCGGGACAGCCCCAAGAGACCCAGTACTTC. Translated: CASSPGQPQETQYF.

V gene TRBV2 combines with J gene TRBJ2-2, with a possible D match to TRBD2 (7 bases). This CDR3 contains 15 residues. Germline V gene lookup returns CDR1 SNHLY and CDR2 FYNNEI. Trimming cost V 6 bases and J 1 base, with 12 bases left between them. The CDR3 DNA sequence: TGTGCCAGCAGCCTGAGGGGGGGGAACACCGGGGAGCTGTTTTTT. Translation: CASSLRGGNTGELFF. The full variable domain, rest sourced from reference TRBV2 and TRBJ2-2, is EPEVTQTPSHQVTQMGQEVILRCVPISNHLYFYWYRQILGQKVEFLVSFYNNEISEKSEIFDDQFSVERPDGSNFTLKIRSTKLEDSAMYFCASSLRGGNTGELFFGEGSRLTVL.

In this sample, this clone turned up once. This chain connects TRBV19 to TRBJ2-7, with 9 bases aligning to TRBD1. The length of the CDR3 is 16 residues. The J segment lost 5 bases and the V segment lost 5 bases, leaving 13 bases of the junction unmatched. Germline CDR1 is LNHDA and CDR2 is SQIVND (reference sequence). This chain's CDR3 is CASSGGQGSVVHEQYF. CDR3 nucleotide sequence: TGTGCCAGTAGTGGCGGACAGGGGTCAGTCGTCCACGAGCAGTACTTC.

The table lists this clone with a few counts. The chain is built from TRBV6-4 and TRBJ1-5; 8 bases align to TRBD1. V dropped 0 bases and J dropped 6; count of bases not matched to a gene: 1. CDR1 and CDR2 (germline): MRHNA, SNTAGT. The CDR3 has 14 amino acids. The CDR3 coding sequence is TGTGCCAGCAGTGACTCCAGGGGGCGTCAGCCCCAGCATTTT. Its protein is CASSDSRGRQPQHF.

This chain joins TRBV24-1 and TRBJ1-2; 12 positions match TRBD1. The CDR3 runs to 12 residues. The junction had 3 bases not matched to a gene; V was cut back by 9 bases and J by 8 bases. The germline gives CDR1 KGHDR, CDR2 SFDVKD. CDR3 protein: CATRDRGHGYTF. The DNA for the CDR3 is TGTGCCACCCGGGACAGGGGGCACGGCTACACCTTC.

The chain's CDR3 is CASSVAQESGTTEAFF. CDR3 DNA sequence: TGTGCCAGCAGCGTAGCCCAGGAATCAGGTACTACTGAAGCTTTCTTT. The J gene is TRBJ1-1, the V gene TRBV9; D gene ambiguous. This CDR3 region has 16 residues. The germline gives CDR1 SGDLS, CDR2 YYNGEE. The V end was cut by 0 bases, the J end by 5 bases, with 17 bases between. The whole variable domain, filled in from reference TRBV9 and TRBJ1-1, reads DSGVTQTPKHLITATGQRVTLRCSPRSGDLSVYWYQQSLDQGLQFLIQYYNGEERAKGNILERFSAQQFPDLHSELNLSSLELGDSALYFCASSVAQESGTTEAFFGQGTRLTVV.

The genes are TRBV30 and TRBJ1-2, with a tentative D call TRBD1 (6 bases). Germline CDR1 GTSNPN, CDR2 SVGIG (reference sequence). Trimming removed 8 bases from V and 8 bases from J, with 15 bases in between. The CDR3 covers 11 residues. This CDR3 is CAGGGGIGYTF. CDR3 DNA: TGTGCCGGAGGGGGGGGGATAGGCTACACCTTC. Using reference TRBV30 and TRBJ1-2 for the parts outside the CDR3, the full variable domain is SQTIHQWPATLVQPVGSPLSLECTVEGTSNPNLYWYRQAAGRGLQLLFYSVGIGQISSEVPQNLSASRPQDRQFILSSKKLLLSDSGFYLCAGGGGIGYTFGSGTRLTVV.

This clone came up a few times. The CDR3 is CASSQGEGGNSPLHF. In DNA, the CDR3 is TGCGCCAGCAGCCAAGGTGAAGGGGGTAATTCACCCCTCCACTTT. V and J are TRBV4-3 and TRBJ1-6, with D maybe TRBD1 (6 bases). This CDR3 contains 15 residues. Germline V gene lookup returns CDR1 LGHNA and CDR2 YSLEER. V lost 1 base, J lost 6 bases, and 10 bases lay in between.

This clone was seen a handful of times. The gene calls are TRBV7-2 and TRBJ1-1; 7 bases map to TRBD1. The CDR3 runs to 15 residues. The V and J ends lost 5 bases and 4 bases, in that order; junction bases with no gene match: 10. CDR1 is SGHTA and CDR2 is FQGNSA in the germline V gene. The CDR3 loop reads CASSLQGGRGTEAFF. CDR3 nucleotides: TGTGCCAGCAGCCTCCAGGGGGGCCGGGGCACTGAAGCTTTCTTT. Using reference TRBV7-2 and TRBJ1-1 for the parts outside the CDR3, the full variable domain is GAGVSQSPSNKVTEKGKDVELRCDPISGHTALYWYRQSLGQGLEFLIYFQGNSAPDKSGLPSDRFSAERTGGSVSTLTIQRTQQEDSAVYLCASSLQGGRGTEAFFGQGTRLTVV.

The chain joins TRBV11-2 to TRBJ2-1; tentatively, D is TRBD2 (7 bases). V lost 11 bases and J lost 0, with 14 bases in between. This CDR3 has 14 residues. Germline V gene lookup returns CDR1 SGHAT and CDR2 FQNNGV. CDR3 in DNA: TGTGCCGGGGGGGAAGGGGGCTCCTACAATGAGCAGTTCTTC. Its translation is CAGGEGGSYNEQFF. Full variable domain (outside the CDR3, taken from reference TRBV11-2 and TRBJ2-1): EAGVAQSPRYKIIEKRQSVAFWCNPISGHATLYWYQQILGQGPKLLIQFQNNGVVDDSQLPKDRFSAERLKGVDSTLKIQPAKLEDSAVYLCAGGEGGSYNEQFFGPGTRLTVL.